The 7 T cell receptor beta chains given below trace back to one sample, sequenced in a study of cytomegalovirus exposure and HLA in healthy donors. The PCR contained 60 Vbeta and 13 Jbeta primers. Assay: immunoSEQ multiplex PCR; the TCRdb copy retains only in-frame clones and omits some. There are 180,000 or so clones in the sample; 78% occur only once, and about 3% lies in the top ten. The source material was PBMCs. These receptors were obtained from a female donor in good health and CMV-seronegative.

The V gene is TRBV6-5, the J gene TRBJ1-2; the D gene is possibly TRBD1 (6 bases). The V gene's germline CDR1 is MNHEY and CDR2 SVGAGI. Trimming pared 5 bases from V and 8 bases from J, leaving 18 bases between. The CDR3 runs to 14 residues. The CDR3 DNA reads as TGTGCCAGCAGTATAACAGGGCTTCCTGGGGGCTACACCTTC. Translation gives CASSITGLPGGYTF.

The V gene is TRBV6-4, the J gene TRBJ2-2; D might be TRBD2 (6 bases). Deletions cut 0 bases from V and 5 bases from J, with 19 bases between. Germline V gene data show CDR1 as MRHNA and CDR2 as SNTAGT. The CDR3 sequence is 18 residues long. The CDR3 coding sequence is TGTGCCAGCAGTGACTCAGAACTAGCCCCTACTGAGACCGGGGAGCTGTTTTTT. Translating gives CASSDSELAPTETGELFF.

As to this clone: The same CDR3 can be traced to other DNA sequences in this sample. V usage is TRBV27 and J usage is TRBJ1-5; 9 positions agree with TRBD1. From germline, CDR1 is MNHEY and CDR2 SMNVEV (reference sequence). J was trimmed by 4 bases and V by 5 bases; bases with no gene match: 3. The CDR3 length is 14 residues. The CDR3 sequence is CASSPGTGNQPQHF. In DNA form, the CDR3 reads TGTGCCAGCAGTCCCGGGACAGGGAATCAGCCCCAGCATTTT.

This clone was counted only a few times. The gene calls are TRBV19 and TRBJ2-7; 13 nucleotides match TRBD2. The CDR3 runs 15 residues. J was trimmed by 4 bases and V by 6 bases; bases with no gene match: 6. The germline CDR1 and CDR2 sequences are LNHDA and SQIVND (reference sequence). The CDR3 DNA reads TGTGCCAGTAGCCCACTAGCGGGAGGGGAATACGAGCAGTACTTC. It translates to CASSPLAGGEYEQYF.

The chain joins TRBV7-2 to TRBJ2-7; tentative D call: TRBD1 (7 bases). The V end lost 5 bases, the J end lost 2 bases, and 13 bases lay between the germline ends. This CDR3 region has 14 residues. Germline CDR1 and CDR2: SGHTA and FQGNSA. The CDR3 nucleotides read TGTGCCAGCAGCCCCCCAGGGGGGACCTACGAGCAGTACTTC. Translating gives CASSPPGGTYEQYF.

This sequence joins TRBV4-3 and TRBJ1-3; no clear D. Germline CDR1 LGHNA, CDR2 YSLEER. Trimming removed 0 bases from V and 7 bases from J, with 13 bases in between. This CDR3 spans 15 amino acids. The CDR3, as DNA: TGCGCCAGCAGCCAAGAGAGGGCGCTTGGGAACACCATATATTTT. It translates to CASSQERALGNTIYF.

CDR3 in amino acids: CASIGRQGVGEQYF. The CDR3 DNA is TGTGCCAGCATAGGTCGGCAGGGTGTCGGGGAGCAGTACTTC. The chain uses TRBV2 and TRBJ2-7, with D possibly being TRBD1 (5 bases). The CDR3 totals 14 residues. The V end lost 7 bases, the J end lost 7 bases, and 20 bases lay between the germline ends. Germline V gene sequence: CDR1 SNHLY, CDR2 FYNNEI. Full variable domain (outside the CDR3, taken from reference TRBV2 and TRBJ2-7): EPEVTQTPSHQVTQMGQEVILRCVPISNHLYFYWYRQILGQKVEFLVSFYNNEISEKSEIFDDQFSVERPDGSNFTLKIRSTKLEDSAMYFCASIGRQGVGEQYFGPGTRLTVT.